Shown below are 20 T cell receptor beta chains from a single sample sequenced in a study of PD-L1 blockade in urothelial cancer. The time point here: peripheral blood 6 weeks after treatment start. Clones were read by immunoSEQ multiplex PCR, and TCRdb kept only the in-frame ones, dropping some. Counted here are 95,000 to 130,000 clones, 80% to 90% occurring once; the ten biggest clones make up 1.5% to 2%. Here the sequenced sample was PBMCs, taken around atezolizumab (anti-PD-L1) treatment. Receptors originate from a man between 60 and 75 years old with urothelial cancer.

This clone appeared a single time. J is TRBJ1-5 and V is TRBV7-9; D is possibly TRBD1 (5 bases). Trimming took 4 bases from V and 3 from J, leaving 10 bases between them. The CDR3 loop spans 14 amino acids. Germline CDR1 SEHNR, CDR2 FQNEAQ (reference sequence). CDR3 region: CASSSDSFNQPQHF. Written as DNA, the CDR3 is TGTGCCAGCAGCTCTGACAGCTTCAATCAGCCCCAGCATTTT.

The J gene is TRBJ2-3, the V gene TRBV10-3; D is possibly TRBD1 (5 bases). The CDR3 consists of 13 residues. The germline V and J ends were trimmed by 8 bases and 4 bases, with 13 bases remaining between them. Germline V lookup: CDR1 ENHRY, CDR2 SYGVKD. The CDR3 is CAIHKEGADTQYF. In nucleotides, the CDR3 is TGTGCCATCCATAAAGAAGGGGCAGATACGCAGTATTTT.

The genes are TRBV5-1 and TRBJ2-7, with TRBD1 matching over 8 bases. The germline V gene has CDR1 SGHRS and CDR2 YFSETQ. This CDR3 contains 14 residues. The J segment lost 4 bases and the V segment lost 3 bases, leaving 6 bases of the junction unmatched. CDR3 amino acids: CASSWTGTGYEQYF. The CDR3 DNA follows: TGCGCCAGCAGCTGGACAGGGACGGGGTACGAGCAGTACTTC.

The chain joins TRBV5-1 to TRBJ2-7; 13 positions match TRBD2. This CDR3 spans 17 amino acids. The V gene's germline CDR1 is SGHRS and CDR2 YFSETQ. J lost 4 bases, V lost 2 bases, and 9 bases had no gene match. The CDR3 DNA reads TGCGCCAGCAGCTTAGCCACGACTAGCGGGAGGAAGTACGAGCAGTACTTC. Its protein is CASSLATTSGRKYEQYF.

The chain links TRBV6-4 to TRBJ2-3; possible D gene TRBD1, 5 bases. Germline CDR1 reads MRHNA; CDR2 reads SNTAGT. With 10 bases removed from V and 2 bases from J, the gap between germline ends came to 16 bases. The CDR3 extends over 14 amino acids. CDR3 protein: CAISTGNFTDTQYF. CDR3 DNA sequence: TGTGCCATTAGCACAGGAAACTTCACAGATACGCAGTATTTT.

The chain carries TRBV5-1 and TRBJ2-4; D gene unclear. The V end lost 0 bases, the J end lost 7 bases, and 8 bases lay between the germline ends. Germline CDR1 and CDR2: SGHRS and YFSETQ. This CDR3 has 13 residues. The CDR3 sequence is CASSLEGVNIQYF. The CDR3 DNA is TGCGCCAGCAGCTTGGAAGGAGTGAACATTCAGTACTTC.

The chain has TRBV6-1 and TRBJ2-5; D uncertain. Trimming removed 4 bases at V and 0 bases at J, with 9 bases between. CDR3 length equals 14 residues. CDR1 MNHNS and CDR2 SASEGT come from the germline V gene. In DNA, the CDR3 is TGTGCCAGCAGTGTTACACTATACCAAGAGACCCAGTACTTC. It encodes CASSVTLYQETQYF.

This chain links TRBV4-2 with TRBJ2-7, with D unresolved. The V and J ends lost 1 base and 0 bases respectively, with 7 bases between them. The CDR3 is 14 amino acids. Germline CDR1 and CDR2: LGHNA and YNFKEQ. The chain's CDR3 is CASSQGSSSYEQYF. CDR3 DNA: TGTGCCAGCAGCCAAGGTTCGAGCTCCTACGAGCAGTACTTC.

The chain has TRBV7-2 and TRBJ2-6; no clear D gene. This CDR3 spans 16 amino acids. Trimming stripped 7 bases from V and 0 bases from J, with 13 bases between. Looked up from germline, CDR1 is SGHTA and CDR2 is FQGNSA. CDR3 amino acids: CASTKTRSSGANVLTF. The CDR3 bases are TGTGCCAGCACCAAAACCCGCAGCTCTGGGGCCAACGTCCTGACTTTC.

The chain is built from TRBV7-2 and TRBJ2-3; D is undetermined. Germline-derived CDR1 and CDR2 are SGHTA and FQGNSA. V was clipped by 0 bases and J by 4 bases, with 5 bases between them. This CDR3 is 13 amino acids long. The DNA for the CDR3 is TGTGCCAGCAGCTTAGCCTCTTCAGATACGCAGTATTTT. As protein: CASSLASSDTQYF. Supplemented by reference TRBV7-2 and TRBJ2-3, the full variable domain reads GAGVSQSPSNKVTEKGKDVELRCDPISGHTALYWYRQSLGQGLEFLIYFQGNSAPDKSGLPSDRFSAERTGGSVSTLTIQRTQQEDSAVYLCASSLASSDTQYFGPGTRLTVL.

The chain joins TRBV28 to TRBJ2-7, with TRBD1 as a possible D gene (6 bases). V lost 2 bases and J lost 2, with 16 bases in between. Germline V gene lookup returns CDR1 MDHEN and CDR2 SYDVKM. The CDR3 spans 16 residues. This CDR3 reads CASSLGGRVGTYEQYF. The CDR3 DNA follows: TGTGCCAGCAGTTTAGGGGGCAGGGTGGGGACCTACGAGCAGTACTTC. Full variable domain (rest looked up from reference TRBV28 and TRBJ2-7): DVKVTQSSRYLVKRTGEKVFLECVQDMDHENMFWYRQDPGLGLRLIYFSYDVKMKEKGDIPEGYSVSREKKERFSLILESASTNQTSMYLCASSLGGRVGTYEQYFGPGTRLTVT.

CDR3 in DNA: TGTGCCAGCAGTGCGACATTCAGGGGGCGCAACGAGCAGTACTTC. Amino acid sequence: CASSATFRGRNEQYF. The V gene is TRBV6-1, the J gene TRBJ2-7, with 8 bases that match TRBD1. Germline V gene lookup returns CDR1 MNHNS and CDR2 SASEGT. The CDR3 sequence is 15 residues long. The V and J ends lost 4 bases and 5 bases, in that order; junction bases with no gene match: 10.

The CDR3 nucleotides are TGTGCCAGCAGACATAGACAGGGGTTCCAGCCCCAGCATTTT. It specifies CASRHRQGFQPQHF. The chain employs TRBV6-5 and TRBJ1-5; 8 bases fit TRBD1. The CDR3 covers 14 residues. The germline CDR1 and CDR2 sequences are MNHEY and SVGAGI. The V segment lost 6 bases and the J segment 7 bases; nucleotides outside the gene matches: 8.

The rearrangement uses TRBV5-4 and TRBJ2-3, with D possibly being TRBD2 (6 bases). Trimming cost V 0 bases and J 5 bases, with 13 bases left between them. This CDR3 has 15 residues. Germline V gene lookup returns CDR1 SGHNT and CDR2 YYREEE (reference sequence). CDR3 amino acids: CASSLGGGFKDTQYF. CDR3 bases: TGTGCCAGCAGCTTGGGTGGGGGGTTTAAAGATACGCAGTATTTT.

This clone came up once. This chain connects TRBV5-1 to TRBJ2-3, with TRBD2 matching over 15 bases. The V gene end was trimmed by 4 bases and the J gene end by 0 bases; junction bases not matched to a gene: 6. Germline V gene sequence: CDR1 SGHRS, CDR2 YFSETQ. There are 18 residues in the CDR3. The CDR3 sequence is CASSPGLAGGRSTDTQYF. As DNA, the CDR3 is TGCGCCAGCAGCCCGGGACTAGCGGGAGGCCGGAGCACAGATACGCAGTATTTT.

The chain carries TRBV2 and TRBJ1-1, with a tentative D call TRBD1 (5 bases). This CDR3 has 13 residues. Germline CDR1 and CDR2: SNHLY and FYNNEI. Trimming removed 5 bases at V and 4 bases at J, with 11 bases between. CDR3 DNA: TGTGCCAGCAGTTCGGACGGGGGCACTGAAGCTTTCTTT. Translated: CASSSDGGTEAFF.

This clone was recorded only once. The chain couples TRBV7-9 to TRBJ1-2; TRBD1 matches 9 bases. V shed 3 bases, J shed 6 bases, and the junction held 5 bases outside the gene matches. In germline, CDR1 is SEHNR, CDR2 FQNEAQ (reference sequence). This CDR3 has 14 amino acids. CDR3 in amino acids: CASSFLQGAHGYTF. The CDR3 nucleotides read TGTGCCAGCAGCTTTTTACAGGGGGCCCATGGCTACACCTTC.

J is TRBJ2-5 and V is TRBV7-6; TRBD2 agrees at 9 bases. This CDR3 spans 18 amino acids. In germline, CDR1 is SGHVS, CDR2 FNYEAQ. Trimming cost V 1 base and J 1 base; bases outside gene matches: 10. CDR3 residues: CASSLGHPLAGIQETQYF. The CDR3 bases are TGTGCCAGCAGCTTAGGACACCCTCTAGCGGGAATCCAAGAGACCCAGTACTTC.

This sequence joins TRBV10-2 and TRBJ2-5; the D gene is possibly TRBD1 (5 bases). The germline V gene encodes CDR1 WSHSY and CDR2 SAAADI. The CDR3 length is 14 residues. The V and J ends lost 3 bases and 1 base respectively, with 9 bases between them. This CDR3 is CASSDPQGQETQYF. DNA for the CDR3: TGCGCCAGCAGTGACCCCCAGGGCCAAGAGACCCAGTACTTC.

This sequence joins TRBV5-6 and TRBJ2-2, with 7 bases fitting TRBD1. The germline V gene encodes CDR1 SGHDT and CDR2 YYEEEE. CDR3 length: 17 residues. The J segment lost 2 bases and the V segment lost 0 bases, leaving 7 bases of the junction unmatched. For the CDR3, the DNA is TGTGCCAGCAGCTTGGACAGGGGACGGTTTAACACCGGGGAGCTGTTTTTT. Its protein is CASSLDRGRFNTGELFF.